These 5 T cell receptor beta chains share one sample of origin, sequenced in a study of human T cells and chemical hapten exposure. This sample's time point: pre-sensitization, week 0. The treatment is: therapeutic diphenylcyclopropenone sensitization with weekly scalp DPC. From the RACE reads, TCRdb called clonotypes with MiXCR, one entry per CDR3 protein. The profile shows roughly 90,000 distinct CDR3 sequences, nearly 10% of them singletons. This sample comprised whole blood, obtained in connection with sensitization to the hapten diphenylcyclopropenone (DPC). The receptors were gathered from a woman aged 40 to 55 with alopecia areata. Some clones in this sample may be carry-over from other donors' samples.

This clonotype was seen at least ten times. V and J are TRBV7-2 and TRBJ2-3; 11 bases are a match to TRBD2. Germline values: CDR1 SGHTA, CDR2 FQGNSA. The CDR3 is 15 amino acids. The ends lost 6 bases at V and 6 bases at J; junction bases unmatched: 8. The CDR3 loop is CASSSTSGELDTQYF. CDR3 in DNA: TGTGCCAGCAGTTCGACTAGCGGGGAGTTGGATACGCAGTATTTT.

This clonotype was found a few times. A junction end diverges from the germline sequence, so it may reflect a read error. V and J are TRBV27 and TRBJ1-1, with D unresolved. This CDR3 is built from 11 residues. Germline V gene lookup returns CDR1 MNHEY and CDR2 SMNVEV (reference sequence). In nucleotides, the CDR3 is TGTGCCAGCAGTTCTTGGACTGAGGCTTTCTTT. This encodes CASSSWTEAFF.

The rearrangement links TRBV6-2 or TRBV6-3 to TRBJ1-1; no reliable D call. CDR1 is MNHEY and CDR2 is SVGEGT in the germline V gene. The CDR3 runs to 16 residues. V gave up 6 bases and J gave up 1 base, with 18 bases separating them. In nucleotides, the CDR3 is TGTGCCAGCAGGTACCTCCCTCCAGTAGGGAACACTGAAGCTTTCTTT. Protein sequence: CASRYLPPVGNTEAFF.

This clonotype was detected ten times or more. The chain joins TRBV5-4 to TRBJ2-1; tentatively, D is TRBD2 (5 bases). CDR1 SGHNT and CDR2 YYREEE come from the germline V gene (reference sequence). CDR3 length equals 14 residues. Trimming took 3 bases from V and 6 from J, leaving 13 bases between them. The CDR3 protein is CASSWEQYSNEQFF. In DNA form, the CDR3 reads TGTGCCAGCAGCTGGGAGCAATATTCCAATGAGCAGTTCTTC. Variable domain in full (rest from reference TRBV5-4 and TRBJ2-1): ETGVTQSPTHLIKTRGQQVTLRCSSQSGHNTVSWYQQALGQGPQFIFQYYREEENGRGNFPPRFSGLQFPNYSSELNVNALELDDSALYLCASSWEQYSNEQFFGPGTRLTVL.

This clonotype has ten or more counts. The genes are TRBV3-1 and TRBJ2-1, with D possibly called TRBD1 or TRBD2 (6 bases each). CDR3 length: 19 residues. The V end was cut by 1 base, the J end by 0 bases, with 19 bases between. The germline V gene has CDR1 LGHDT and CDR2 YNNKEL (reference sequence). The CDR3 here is CASSQVAGGLKSSYNEQFF. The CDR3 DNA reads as TGTGCCAGCAGCCAAGTGGCCGGGGGCCTTAAGAGCTCCTACAATGAGCAGTTCTTC.